The rows below give T cell receptor beta chains drawn from one sample of a study of T cell changes during pregnancy in multiple sclerosis. Some clones are missing from TCRdb's copy, which holds only in-frame ones; the method was immunoSEQ multiplex PCR. The table records about 92,000 clones, about 93% of them present only once. This sample comprised peripheral blood, obtained in the first trimester of pregnancy. The receptors here all came from a female donor with multiple sclerosis, enrolled in a pregnancy study. The conserved cysteine and the conserved F or W are not part of the CDR3 here. Each record gives: V gene, CDR3 protein.

V gene: TRBV7-8; CDR3 protein: ASSLVTTGFFSGANVLT
V gene: TRBV6-1; CDR3 protein: ASSRSAGGNTEAF
V gene: TRBV14; CDR3 protein: ASSQDPAGVIQETQY
V gene: TRBV6-6; CDR3 protein: ASTWAGHSYNSPLH
V gene: TRBV7-8; CDR3 protein: ASSPRQGRVTEAF
V gene: TRBV27; CDR3 protein: ASSLSRQVNQPQH
V gene: TRBV7-2; CDR3 protein: ASSFPLQGRRNTEAF
V gene: TRBV6-5; CDR3 protein: ASRPGVLGQPQH
V gene: TRBV19; CDR3 protein: ASTSPTYGYT
V gene: TRBV5-1; CDR3 protein: ASSLQGAGTEAF
V gene: TRBV4-2; CDR3 protein: ASSQDRGQGGETQY
V gene: TRBV11-2; CDR3 protein: ASSSPRGYNEQF
V gene: TRBV5-1; CDR3 protein: ATPRKGCSYEQY
V gene: TRBV7-8; CDR3 protein: ASSGLRDSRDLDTQY
V gene: TRBV5-1; CDR3 protein: ASSSLLAETQY
V gene: TRBV30; CDR3 protein: AWSRQGTSPLH
V gene: TRBV19; CDR3 protein: ASSIFGTSYQPQH
V gene: TRBV27; CDR3 protein: ASSLRGYEQY
V gene: TRBV10-3; CDR3 protein: AIRQDSSGPLH
V gene: TRBV7-9; CDR3 protein: ASSRRQGSHYGYT
V gene: TRBV27; CDR3 protein: ASSVGGGTNNSPLH
V gene: TRBV10-3; CDR3 protein: AIFGGSYGYT
V gene: TRBV6-5; CDR3 protein: ASSYSLSGYTGELF
V gene: TRBV5-1; CDR3 protein: ASSLVGSYNEQF
V gene: TRBV10-3; CDR3 protein: AISESRQGYEQY
V gene: TRBV7-2; CDR3 protein: ASSQQRGANTGELF
V gene: TRBV27; CDR3 protein: ASSLSGTSGGPRRTGELF
V gene: TRBV6-4; CDR3 protein: ASSDGGGSTDTQY
V gene: TRBV7-9; CDR3 protein: ASSLVRLAGDNEQF
V gene: TRBV14; CDR3 protein: ASRPISSYNEQF
V gene: TRBV27; CDR3 protein: ASSPPSGQGAVNTEAF
V gene: TRBV5-1; CDR3 protein: ASRLTSGGYTDTQY
V gene: TRBV13; CDR3 protein: ASSLGLGQGAYEQY
V gene: TRBV5-1; CDR3 protein: ASSPGGLAGTDTQY
V gene: TRBV9; CDR3 protein: ASSELRTGGNTEAF
V gene: TRBV7-8; CDR3 protein: ASSSGQGPRQH
V gene: TRBV18; CDR3 protein: ASSPSQGPGNTIY
V gene: TRBV5-1; CDR3 protein: ASSSAGGQSEQF
V gene: TRBV13; CDR3 protein: ASSSGLAGPGELF
V gene: TRBV2; CDR3 protein: ASSETTQFASTDTQY
V gene: TRBV5-6; CDR3 protein: ASSFGTGGLQPQH
V gene: TRBV15; CDR3 protein: ATSSGRASNEKLF
V gene: TRBV21-1; CDR3 protein: ASTQRPQGAQVNPPYEQY
V gene: TRBV7-9; CDR3 protein: ASTLSIPDTHI
V gene: TRBV5-5; CDR3 protein: ASSRDRGTHAEQF
V gene: TRBV4-1; CDR3 protein: ASSQYGGDNPNTEAF
V gene: TRBV15; CDR3 protein: ATSRAGGGADTQY